These 14 T cell receptor beta chains came from one sample sequenced in a study of identical twins. TCRdb analysed the 5' RACE reads with MiXCR anew, one entry per CDR3 protein. The table includes roughly 570,000 distinct CDR3 sequences, 9.6% detected once. Another study also made use of these data, one on yellow fever vaccine responses in identical twins.

The sample taken for sequencing was PBMCs. The receptor set was obtained from a woman under 30 in good health.

The table lists this clonotype with many counts. The chain couples TRBV29-1 to TRBJ1-5; 7 nucleotides match TRBD1. This CDR3 is built from 13 residues. V dropped 5 bases and J dropped 5; count of bases not matched to a gene: 6. Germline CDR1 reads SQVTM; CDR2 reads ANQGSEA. Here the CDR3 DNA reads TGCAGCGTTTCAGGGGGACTTTATCAGCCCCAGCATTTT. Encoded protein: CSVSGGLYQPQHF.

Only a few counts were recorded for this clonotype. The chain combines TRBV24-1 with TRBJ2-2, with a possible D match to TRBD1 (6 bases). V was clipped by 3 bases and J by 2 bases, with 15 bases between them. The CDR3 has 17 amino acids. Germline CDR1 is KGHDR and CDR2 is SFDVKD. For the CDR3, the DNA is TGTGCCACCAGTGATCTAGGGCAGGGGCATAACACCGGGGAGCTGTTTTTT. Protein product: CATSDLGQGHNTGELFF.

The chain employs TRBV2 and TRBJ2-3, with D possibly called TRBD1 or TRBD2 (5 bases each). From germline, CDR1 is SNHLY and CDR2 FYNNEI. This CDR3 region has 14 residues. Trimming stripped 6 bases from V and 2 bases from J, with 12 bases between. The chain's CDR3 is CASSEGQITDTQYF. As DNA, the CDR3 is TGTGCCAGCAGCGAGGGGCAGATCACAGATACGCAGTATTTT.

The V and J genes are TRBV6-1 and TRBJ2-3; 8 bases fit TRBD2. This CDR3 is 13 amino acids long. Per germline, CDR1 MNHNS and CDR2 SASEGT. V was clipped by 5 bases and J by 5 bases; unmatched bases: 3. In DNA form, the CDR3 reads TGTGCCAGCAGTCCGGCGGGGGGAGATACGCAGTATTTT. Translated: CASSPAGGDTQYF.

This clonotype appeared many times. The chain employs TRBV10-3 and TRBJ2-3; possibly TRBD2 for D (6 bases). The CDR3 is made up of 12 amino acids. V lost 11 bases, J lost 2 bases, and 11 bases lay in between. Per the germline V gene, CDR1 is ENHRY and CDR2 is SYGVKD. CDR3 bases: TGTGCCCACGGGGGTACCACAGATACGCAGTATTTT. This encodes CAHGGTTDTQYF.

This clonotype was seen more than once but under ten times. The chain is built from TRBV5-1 and TRBJ2-2; the D gene is possibly TRBD1 (5 bases). The CDR3 spans 15 residues. V was trimmed by 2 bases and J by 1 base, leaving 9 bases between them. Per germline, CDR1 SGHRS and CDR2 YFSETQ. For the CDR3, the DNA is TGCGCCAGCAGCTTCACCAGGGAGAACACCGGGGAGCTGTTTTTT. Translated, it gives CASSFTRENTGELFF.

The chain carries TRBV12-3 or TRBV12-4 and TRBJ2-3, with TRBD2 matching 10 bases. This CDR3 spans 19 amino acids. The ends lost 11 bases at V and 2 bases at J; junction bases unmatched: 22. CDR3 coding DNA: TGTGCCTGCTGCGATAATGTAGGGACTAGCGTCTGGTTCACAGATACGCAGTATTTT. Its translation: CACCDNVGTSVWFTDTQYF.

A few counts support this clonotype. The rearrangement uses TRBV9 and TRBJ1-1; TRBD1 might be the D (5 bases). The CDR3 spans 17 residues. Germline V lookup: CDR1 SGDLS, CDR2 YYNGEE. The germline V and J ends were trimmed by 0 bases and 4 bases, with 19 bases remaining between them. CDR3 nucleotides: TGTGCCAGCAGCGTAGGCCCGGGCCTGTGGGGGGGCACTGAAGCTTTCTTT. The encoded protein is CASSVGPGLWGGTEAFF. The full variable domain, with the rest looked up from reference TRBV9 and TRBJ1-1, is DSGVTQTPKHLITATGQRVTLRCSPRSGDLSVYWYQQSLDQGLQFLIQYYNGEERAKGNILERFSAQQFPDLHSELNLSSLELGDSALYFCASSVGPGLWGGTEAFFGQGTRLTVV.

This clonotype was counted between two and nine times. The J gene is TRBJ2-1, the V gene TRBV29-1; 8 bases align to TRBD2. Losses at the gene ends were 3 bases for V and 4 bases for J; bases not matched to a gene: 8. CDR1 SQVTM and CDR2 ANQGSEA come from the germline V gene. The CDR3 is 15 residues long. The CDR3 region is CSVDRGGGGYNEQFF. As DNA, the CDR3 is TGCAGCGTTGACCGGGGGGGAGGGGGTTACAATGAGCAGTTCTTC.

Many counts were recorded for this clonotype. This chain joins TRBV20-1 and TRBJ2-1; 7 nucleotides align to TRBD2. The germline gives CDR1 DFQATT, CDR2 SNEGSKA (reference sequence). Unmatched junction bases numbered 5, after V lost 5 bases and J lost 4 bases. The CDR3 loop spans 13 amino acids. The CDR3 protein is CSAGGDGYNEQFF. DNA of the CDR3: TGCAGTGCTGGGGGGGACGGGTACAATGAGCAGTTCTTC.

This rearrangement joins TRBV10-3 to TRBJ2-2; weak D call: TRBD1 (6 bases). Trimming shortened V by 8 bases and J by 5 bases, and 15 bases separated the two germline ends. The CDR3 length is 14 residues. Germline V gene data show CDR1 as ENHRY and CDR2 as SYGVKD. CDR3 nucleotides: TGTGCCATCCAAGTCCAGGGGAGTACCGGGGAGCTGTTTTTT. This translates into CAIQVQGSTGELFF.

The J gene is TRBJ2-5, the V gene TRBV3-1; 8 bases map to TRBD2. J lost 2 bases, V lost 0 bases, and 2 bases had no gene match. The length of the CDR3 is 15 residues. Per germline, CDR1 LGHDT and CDR2 YNNKEL (reference sequence). In nucleotides, the CDR3 is TGTGCCAGCAGCCAAGACGGGACTAGTCAAGAGACCCAGTACTTC. This sequence encodes CASSQDGTSQETQYF.

The chain joins TRBV20-1 to TRBJ2-1; 12 bases align to TRBD2. Germline CDR1 DFQATT, CDR2 SNEGSKA (reference sequence). Trimming took 5 bases from V and 1 from J; bases not matched to a gene: 3. The CDR3 contains 15 residues. The CDR3 loop is CSAFTSGRSYNEQFF. Written as DNA, the CDR3 is TGCAGTGCTTTTACTAGCGGGAGGTCCTACAATGAGCAGTTCTTC.

This clonotype has more than one count but fewer than ten. V and J are TRBV7-2 and TRBJ2-7; 9 bases are shared with TRBD2. Germline CDR1 and CDR2: SGHTA and FQGNSA. CDR3 length: 15 amino acids. Trimming removed 4 bases from V and 6 bases from J; junction bases left unmatched: 10. The CDR3 region is CASSSTSGLGSEQYF. In DNA form, the CDR3 reads TGTGCCAGCAGCTCAACTAGCGGGTTGGGGTCCGAGCAGTACTTC.